The T cell receptor beta chain under discussion was sequenced for a study of blood T cell repertoires in COVID-19. As for this clone: The germline gene is not matched at one end of the junction; a read error may be the cause.

CDR1 and CDR2 (germline): SGHKS, YYEKEE (reference sequence). This CDR3 region has 13 residues. Assay used: immunoSEQ multiplex PCR; TCRdb lists only in-frame clones, some missing. Found here are nearly 250,000 clones, 86% of them singletons; the top ten hold 2% to 2.5%. The sequenced material came from PBMCs or T cells enriched from blood (not recorded which). The receptor's source is a woman aged 45 to 65 who had recovered from COVID-19. The chain employs TRBV5-5 and TRBJ1-5; 8 nucleotides line up with TRBD1. CDR3 coding DNA: TGTGCCAGCAGCTTGGTGGGGACAGGCCATAGGGAATTT. Its protein product is CASSLVGTGHREF.